Listed below are T cell receptor beta chains from one sample, sequenced in a study of shared clonotypes between healthy human individuals. Assay: immunoSEQ multiplex PCR; the TCRdb copy retains only in-frame clones and omits some. The table shows a few hundred thousand clones, with roughly 95% occurring only once. Sample: naive CD8+ T cells sorted from blood. All receptors come from a woman in her thirties in good health. CDR3s include the opening cysteine and the closing phenylalanine or tryptophan. D genes are given only for firm matches.

D,J,V,CDR3,DNA
.,TRBJ2-1,TRBV9,CASSVVSASYNEQFF,TGTGCCAGCAGCGTAGTTAGTGCCTCCTACAATGAGCAGTTCTTC
.,TRBJ2-3,TRBV6-4,CASSDSSEVDTQYF,TGTGCCAGCAGTGACTCCTCCGAAGTAGATACGCAGTATTTT
.,TRBJ2-3,TRBV7-9,CASSSPVGAEVSDTQYF,TGTGCCAGCAGCTCACCGGTAGGGGCAGAGGTTTCAGATACGCAGTATTTT
TRBD1,TRBJ1-4,TRBV19,CASSIPTGLTNEKLFF,TGTGCCAGTAGTATACCGACAGGGTTAACTAATGAAAAACTGTTTTTT
TRBD2,TRBJ2-7,TRBV13,CASSYRTSGRPYEQYF,TGTGCCAGCAGCTACAGGACTAGCGGCAGACCCTACGAGCAGTACTTC
.,TRBJ1-1,TRBV14,CASAESGTEAFF,TGTGCCAGTGCGGAGTCTGGGACTGAAGCTTTCTTT
.,TRBJ2-7,TRBV27,CASSLRLFRAGDYEQYF,TGTGCCAGCAGTTTACGACTCTTTCGGGCCGGAGATTACGAGCAGTACTTC
.,TRBJ2-1,TRBV11-3,CASSLIGSYEQFF,TGTGCCAGCAGCTTAATCGGTTCCTATGAGCAGTTCTTC
TRBD1,TRBJ1-5,TRBV11-2,CASSFDRGSNQPQHF,TGTGCCAGCAGCTTCGACAGGGGGAGCAATCAGCCCCAGCATTTT
TRBD2,TRBJ2-7,TRBV27,CASASGSSYEQYF,TGTGCCAGCGCTAGCGGGAGCTCCTACGAGCAGTACTTC
TRBD2,TRBJ2-7,TRBV19,CANSYTGFSGRPTYYEQYF,TGTGCCAATTCATACACAGGGTTTAGCGGGAGGCCAACGTACTACGAGCAGTACTTC
.,TRBJ2-7,TRBV21-1,CASSPRGEQYF,TGTGCCAGCAGCCCAAGGGGCGAGCAGTACTTC
.,TRBJ2-1,TRBV29-1,CSVPGLAINEQFF,TGCAGCGTCCCTGGGCTAGCGATAAATGAGCAGTTCTTC
.,TRBJ1-2,TRBV6-5,CASWAAYGYTF,TGTGCCAGCTGGGCAGCTTATGGCTACACCTTC
.,TRBJ1-1,TRBV5-4,CASRLMGAGNTEAFF,TGTGCCAGCAGACTTATGGGGGCGGGGAACACTGAAGCTTTCTTT
TRBD2,TRBJ2-1,TRBV25-1,CASSALGGSSYNEQFF,TGTGCCAGCAGCGCCTTGGGAGGGAGCTCCTACAATGAGCAGTTCTTC
TRBD2,TRBJ2-5,TRBV7-7,CASSWGVGTERGQETQYF,TGTGCCAGCAGCTGGGGGGTTGGCACCGAGCGGGGGCAAGAGACCCAGTACTTC
TRBD1,TRBJ2-2,TRBV6-1,CASSEDQGASGELFF,TGTGCCAGCAGTGAAGATCAGGGGGCCAGCGGGGAGCTGTTTTTT
.,TRBJ2-7,TRBV28,CASSQGYEQYF,TGTGCCAGCAGTCAGGGTTACGAGCAGTACTTC
TRBD1,TRBJ2-2,TRBV19,CASSTNSGQGFDGELFF,TGTGCCAGTAGTACTAATTCGGGACAGGGTTTCGATGGGGAGCTGTTTTTT
TRBD2,TRBJ2-2,TRBV13,CASSRNSGRAAEGGELFF,TGTGCCAGCAGCCGTAATAGCGGGAGGGCCGCTGAGGGCGGGGAGCTGTTTTTT
.,TRBJ2-1,TRBV4-1,CASSQGRDIYNEQFF,TGCGCCAGCAGCCAAGGGCGGGATATCTACAATGAGCAGTTCTTC
TRBD2,TRBJ2-1,TRBV9,CASSVGGGPDNEQFF,TGTGCCAGCAGCGTAGGGGGAGGGCCAGACAATGAGCAGTTCTTC
TRBD2,TRBJ2-5,TRBV6-6,CASSRLAGGQETQYF,TGTGCCAGCAGTCGACTAGCGGGGGGCCAAGAGACCCAGTACTTC
.,TRBJ1-1,TRBV19,CASSWAGWTEAFF,TGTGCCAGTAGTTGGGCAGGGTGGACTGAAGCTTTCTTT